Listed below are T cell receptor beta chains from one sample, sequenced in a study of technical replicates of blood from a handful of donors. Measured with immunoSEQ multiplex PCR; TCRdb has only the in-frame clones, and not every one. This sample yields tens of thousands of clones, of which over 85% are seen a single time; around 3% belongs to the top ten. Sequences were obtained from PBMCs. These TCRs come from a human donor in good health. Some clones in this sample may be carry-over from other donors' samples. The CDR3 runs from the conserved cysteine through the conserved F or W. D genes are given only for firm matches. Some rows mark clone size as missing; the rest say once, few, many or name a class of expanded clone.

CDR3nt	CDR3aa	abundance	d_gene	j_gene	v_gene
TGTGCCAGCAGCCTGCCGGGACAGGGGACCTACGAGCAGTACTTC	CASSLPGQGTYEQYF	-	TRBD1	TRBJ2-7	TRBV5-4
TGTGCCACCAGCAGAGTGGACAGAAAAGAGACCCAGTACTTC	CATSRVDRKETQYF	-	-	TRBJ2-5	TRBV15
TGCAGCGCTAGACCCGGGGGCACTGAAGCTTTCTTT	CSARPGGTEAFF	-	-	TRBJ1-1	TRBV29-1
TGTGCCAGCAGCTTAATAGGGGGCGATACAGATACGCAGTATTTT	CASSLIGGDTDTQYF	-	TRBD1	TRBJ2-3	TRBV7-2
TGTGCCTGGAGTGTACAGGGCCCCTACGAGCAGTACTTC	CAWSVQGPYEQYF	-	-	TRBJ2-7	TRBV30
TGTGCCAGCAGCTTAGTGGCTAGCGGCAACACAGATACGCAGTATTTT	CASSLVASGNTDTQYF	-	TRBD2	TRBJ2-3	TRBV7-2
TGTGCCAGCAGCCCAGGGGGGAACATTCAGTACTTC	CASSPGGNIQYF	-	-	TRBJ2-4	TRBV13
TGCGCCAGCAGCCCTCAGGGAGCGGGAGGTTCTAGCACAGATACGCAGTATTTT	CASSPQGAGGSSTDTQYF	-	TRBD2	TRBJ2-3	TRBV4-1
TGCGCCAGCAGCCAAGGGTACAGGGGTTTCAATCAGCCCCAGCATTTT	CASSQGYRGFNQPQHF	-	TRBD1	TRBJ1-5	TRBV4-3
TGTGCCAGCAGTTTAGCTCGGACAGATAGTGAAGCTTTCTTT	CASSLARTDSEAFF	-	-	TRBJ1-1	TRBV27
TGTGCCAGCAGCGGTGGGACAGGGCTATACAATGAGCAGTTCTTC	CASSGGTGLYNEQFF	-	TRBD1	TRBJ2-1	TRBV9
TGTGCCAGCAGCTTAAAGGGACAGGGGGCAGGAGATACGCAGTATTTT	CASSLKGQGAGDTQYF	-	TRBD1	TRBJ2-3	TRBV7-3
TGCGCCAGCAGCCCCGGTCTCTTCAATGAGCAGTTCTTC	CASSPGLFNEQFF	-	-	TRBJ2-1	TRBV5-1
TGTGCCATCTCCGAGGCGGGATTTACCTACGAGCAGTACTTC	CAISEAGFTYEQYF	-	-	TRBJ2-7	TRBV10-3
TGTGCCAGCAGCCTCGCTGGGGCTACCTACAATGAGCAGTTCTTC	CASSLAGATYNEQFF	-	-	TRBJ2-1	TRBV11-3
TGTGCCAGCAGCTCAGGACAGGGAAGGTACAATGAGCAGTTCTTC	CASSSGQGRYNEQFF	-	TRBD1	TRBJ2-1	TRBV11-1
TGTGCCAGCAGTTATGGGAGAACTAATGAAAAACTGTTTTTT	CASSYGRTNEKLFF	-	-	TRBJ1-4	TRBV6-6
TGTGCCAGCAGCTTGGTTAAAGGGTGGACTAGCAGTGATACGCAGTATTTT	CASSLVKGWTSSDTQYF	-	TRBD2	TRBJ2-3	TRBV5-4
TGTGCCAGCAGCCTAGGACTAGTCGGCAATGAGCAGTTCTTC	CASSLGLVGNEQFF	-	TRBD2	TRBJ2-1	TRBV7-3
TGTGCCAGCAGAGAACAGGGTCACACTGAAGCTTTCTTT	CASREQGHTEAFF	-	-	TRBJ1-1	TRBV6-1
TGTGCCAGCAGCTTAGAAGGAGCGGGGGGCGTTGAGACCCAGTACTTC	CASSLEGAGGVETQYF	-	TRBD2	TRBJ2-5	TRBV7-2
TGTGCCAGCAGCACTACTAGCGGAGGGCAGTATTTT	CASSTTSGGQYF	-	TRBD2	TRBJ2-3	TRBV7-2
TGCGCCAGCAGCCAAGTTGGCCAGGTGAGCTCCTACAATGAGCAGTTCTTC	CASSQVGQVSSYNEQFF	-	-	TRBJ2-1	TRBV4-1
TGCGCCAGCAGCCGTGACACTTACGAGCAGTACTTC	CASSRDTYEQYF	once	-	TRBJ2-7	TRBV5-1
TGCGCCAGCAGCCCGGGACAGGGGGCCTACGAGCAGTACTTC	CASSPGQGAYEQYF	-	TRBD1	TRBJ2-7	TRBV5-1
TGTGCCAGCAGCTACAGGGGACGGAATTCACCCCTCCACTTT	CASSYRGRNSPLHF	-	TRBD1	TRBJ1-6	TRBV11-2
TGTGCCAGCAGAACAGGGGGCGGGAATGAGCAGTTCTTC	CASRTGGGNEQFF	-	TRBD1	TRBJ2-1	TRBV7-6
TGCGCCAGCAGCTTGGGCCAGGGTAATTCACCCCTCCACTTT	CASSLGQGNSPLHF	-	-	TRBJ1-6	TRBV5-1
TGTGCCAGCAGCCTCGGACTAACCGAGGTCAATGAGCAGTTCTTC	CASSLGLTEVNEQFF	-	-	TRBJ2-1	TRBV7-2
TGTGCCAGCAGCCACCCCCCGCGGTGGAACACTGAAGCTTTCTTT	CASSHPPRWNTEAFF	-	-	TRBJ1-1	TRBV2
TGTGCCAGTAAACGCAGGGGTGTTAATGAGCAGTTCTTC	CASKRRGVNEQFF	-	-	TRBJ2-1	TRBV19
TGTGCCAGCAGCAAGACAGTCTATGGCTACACCTTC	CASSKTVYGYTF	-	-	TRBJ1-2	TRBV21-1
TGTGCCAGCAGCCAGGGGGCCACTGAAGCTTTCTTT	CASSQGATEAFF	-	TRBD1	TRBJ1-1	TRBV5-6
TGCGCCAGCAGCTCTTCTAGTTTCGCAGATACGCAGTATTTT	CASSSSSFADTQYF	-	-	TRBJ2-3	TRBV5-1
TGTGCCAGCAGCTCCCCCCGGGGGAGGGAAAACACCATATATTTT	CASSSPRGRENTIYF	-	-	TRBJ1-3	TRBV11-2
TGTGCCAGCAGCTTATTTGGAAAGAGGGATGGCTACACCTTC	CASSLFGKRDGYTF	-	-	TRBJ1-2	TRBV7-9
TGTGCCAGCAGCGGGGCGGGGACAGGGGCAACAAAGCAGTACTTC	CASSGAGTGATKQYF	-	TRBD1	TRBJ2-7	TRBV28
TGTGCCAGCAGCGGGGGTTACACTGAAGCTTTCTTT	CASSGGYTEAFF	once	-	TRBJ1-1	TRBV2
TGTGCCAGCGGGGGGGGCAGACTCTACGAGCAGTACTTC	CASGGGRLYEQYF	-	-	TRBJ2-7	TRBV6-4
TGCGCCAGCAGCTTGAACCAGGGAGGCTATGGCTACACCTTC	CASSLNQGGYGYTF	-	-	TRBJ1-2	TRBV5-1
TGTGCCTGGAGTTCGGGACAGGTCTACGAGCAGTACTTC	CAWSSGQVYEQYF	-	TRBD1	TRBJ2-7	TRBV30
TGTGCCAGCACCGCGAGAGAGACCCAGTACTTC	CASTARETQYF	-	-	TRBJ2-5	TRBV28
TGCGCCAGCAGCTTGGGTTTTACGTGGGAGGGCACAGATACGCAGTATTTT	CASSLGFTWEGTDTQYF	-	-	TRBJ2-3	TRBV5-1
TGTGCCAGCAGCCAAGCTTCCAGCGGGGGTCGTCTGAATACGCAGTATTTT	CASSQASSGGRLNTQYF	-	TRBD2	TRBJ2-3	TRBV4-2
TGTGCCAGCAGCTATGCGGGACAGGGGTTTCCCGGGGAGCTGTTTTTT	CASSYAGQGFPGELFF	once	TRBD1	TRBJ2-2	TRBV7-6
TGTGAAGACTCGGAGAGGCAAGAGACCCAGTACTTC	CEDSERQETQYF	-	-	TRBJ2-5	TRBV7-6
TGTGCCAGCCAACCTGCGACAGGGGGTCAGCCCCAGCATTTT	CASQPATGGQPQHF	-	TRBD1	TRBJ1-5	TRBV2
TGTGCCACCAGCCCTCAGGGCAGGCCTGGCGGATGGTGGACCTTC	CATSPQGRPGGWWTF	-	-	TRBJ1-2	TRBV15
TGTGCCAGCAGTGAAGGTGGGGCCGGCATTCAGTACTTC	CASSEGGAGIQYF	-	-	TRBJ2-4	TRBV2
TGTGCCAGTAGTATAAGGCGGGGGAGAAACACCGGGGAGCTGTTTTTT	CASSIRRGRNTGELFF	-	TRBD2	TRBJ2-2	TRBV19
TGTGCCAGCAGTGAAGTTTCGACAGGGAATCTCTACGAGCAGTACTTC	CASSEVSTGNLYEQYF	-	TRBD1	TRBJ2-7	TRBV2
TGTGCCAGTAGTTCTGGGCGCGAGCAGTACTTC	CASSSGREQYF	-	-	TRBJ2-7	TRBV19
TGTGCCAGCAGACCCCCGGGAGTTAGCAATCAGCCCCAGCATTTT	CASRPPGVSNQPQHF	-	-	TRBJ1-5	TRBV6-6
TGTGCCAGCAGCCGACTAGCGGGGGGGCGTGAGCAGTTCTTC	CASSRLAGGREQFF	-	TRBD2	TRBJ2-1	TRBV6-6
TGTGCCAGCAGCTTAGGATTTTTTTATGGACAGCCTGAAGCTTTCTTT	CASSLGFFYGQPEAFF	-	-	TRBJ1-1	TRBV11-2
TGTGCCAGCAGTGAAGCATCAGGGGTTGCTCCCCACGAGCAGTACTTC	CASSEASGVAPHEQYF	-	-	TRBJ2-7	TRBV6-1
TGTGCCAGCAGCTACCGGACAGGCTATAATTCACCCCTCCACTTT	CASSYRTGYNSPLHF	-	TRBD1	TRBJ1-6	TRBV5-6
TGTGCCATCAGGGTAGACAGGGGGGGCGAGCAGTACTTC	CAIRVDRGGEQYF	-	TRBD1	TRBJ2-7	TRBV10-3
TGTGCCATCAGTGCGGTGAACACTGAAGCTTTCTTT	CAISAVNTEAFF	-	-	TRBJ1-1	TRBV10-3
TGTGCCAGCAGTGGTCGCAGCGTAGAAAATTCACCCCTCCACTTT	CASSGRSVENSPLHF	-	-	TRBJ1-6	TRBV6-1